This entry describes one T cell receptor beta chain. In its sample, this clonotype was seen once. Its antigen is not yet known. Per-base qualities were not stored, and no clone one base away is much larger. Single-read evidence is weak. The data originate from a study of CD8 T cells in Susac syndrome (dated by TCRdb to between 2018 and 2021). Background on the whole study: The study used repertoire sequencing to test whether antigen drove CD8+ T cell activation and differentiation in Susac syndrome.

Broad study findings and their caveats: The number of individuals in the TCR sequencing and HLA analysis was recognized as being relatively small.

Its CDR3 holds 13 amino acids, cysteine through phenylalanine. Of the read, only the CDR3 DNA is kept; its 39 bases are in frame from base 1. Ends trimmed: V by 4 bases, J by 1 base; bases unmatched to a gene: 3. CDR1 DFQATT and CDR2 SNEGSKA are derived from the germline V gene (reference sequence). RNA was extracted using the RNeasy kit, and about 0.5 to 1 ug of the RNA was reverse transcribed with random hexamers. The immunoSEQ multiplex PCR assay, which covers 54 Vbeta and 13 Jbeta segments, was used to amplify TCR beta CDR3 regions. PCR amplification bias was corrected using a synthetic template baseline for primer optimization and computational correction. Regarding the original processing steps: Reads were annotated to V, D and J genes according to IMGT and were analyzed with immunoSEQ Analyzer, with only productive sequences retained. Clonality was computed as one minus Shannon entropy normalized by log2 of the number of productive unique sequences. Public and private clones were assessed among the 100 most prevalent clones of each patient and control. A clone was defined as Susac-specific if it was absent from the healthy and MS cohorts, from approximately 980 published viral clones and from other ImmuneACCESS disease sequences. The raw public reads went through TCRdb reprocessing: fastp at Q25, MiXCR clone calling, in-frame beta chains kept. Rows merge per CDR3 protein into single entries with the most common DNA and genes. TCRdb's processing, not the study's, gives the V and J calls here. Recorded for this sample are over 100,000 distinct CDR3 sequences; about 95% of them occurred a single time. The ten largest account for 0.075% to 0.1% of the sample.

Peripheral blood CD8+ and CD4+ T cells from healthy donors, Susac syndrome patients and multiple sclerosis patients were profiled using high-throughput TCR beta sequencing. The healthy donors served as controls matched for age and sex. Bulk CD8+ and CD4+ T cells were purified by magnetic negative isolation, whereas CD8+ TEMRA cells were enriched by FACS. Blood was collected in EDTA tubes and processed within 24 hours, with PBMCs isolated through density gradient centrifugation. PBMCs destined for TCR sequencing were cryopreserved in liquid nitrogen and later thawed in a 37 °C water bath. Purity of sorted or isolated CD4+, CD8+ and CD8+ TEMRA cells was at least 90%.

The receptor was derived from a human donor in good health. Sequenced: CD4+ T cells from PBMCs. The chain couples TRBV20-1 to TRBJ1-2; TRBD1 agrees with 7 junctional bases. The DNA sequence follows: TGCAGTGCTAAGGGGGACAGTAACTATGGCTACACCTTC. It codes for CSAKGDSNYGYTF.